This TCR beta chain is from a study of CD8 T cells in ankylosing spondylitis (dated by TCRdb to about 2017). With respect to the entire study: The study set out to find disease-linked TCR variants by profiling T cell receptor beta repertoires in ankylosing spondylitis patients and healthy donors. In total, the full study cohort was made up of about 110 healthy donors and 25 to 30 ankylosing spondylitis patients. Peripheral blood samples were taken, and synovial fluid was additionally collected from ankylosing spondylitis patients.

In the germline V gene, CDR1 corresponds to SQVTM and CDR2 to ANQGSEA. V has 5 bases trimmed and J has 3 bases trimmed; junction bases matching no gene number 12. Including cysteine and phenylalanine, the CDR3 has 15 amino acids. Only CDR3 DNA remains: 45 bases, in frame from the first base. This clonotype was found many times. This receptor's antigen is unknown. Per-base qualities were not stored, and no clone one base away is much larger. Reads for this sample came from an Illumina HiSeq 2500. Quantitative 5'-RACE with molecular barcodes was the method used to prepare the TCR beta libraries. Regarding the original processing steps: A new computational method based on a probabilistic model of VDJ rearrangement was used to identify disease-linked TCR variants. TCRdb's own reprocessing of the public reads used fastp at Q25 and MiXCR and kept productive beta chains. A single entry per CDR3 protein holds the most common genes and DNA from its merged rows. These V and J calls are TCRdb output, not the study's own analysis. Recorded for this sample are around 390,000 distinct CDR3 sequences; around 24% of them occurred a single time. The ten largest clones add up to approximately 16% of the sample.

Study-wide conclusions, independent of this receptor: Blood from ankylosing spondylitis patients appeared to be characterized by a TCR beta motif made up of 8 or 9 highly homologous amino acid variants. Significant enrichment of the disease-linked clones was reported in matched synovial fluid samples from ankylosing spondylitis patients. A CD8+ phenotype was shown by the disease-linked clones, which were found at relatively low frequencies in peripheral blood. Some motif variants had previously been reported in the synovial fluid and blood of reactive arthritis patients, which suggests shared mechanisms of disease initiation.

The source material was blood, either unsorted or a sorted T cell fraction (not recorded which). In this chain, TRBV29-1 is recombined with TRBJ2-5, with 7 bases matching TRBD2. This sequence was found in a male donor with ankylosing spondylitis. The CDR3 reads CSVKTGTNIEETQYF. The DNA is as follows: TGCAGCGTTAAAACCGGGACTAACATCGAAGAGACCCAGTACTTC.